Each of the 26 T cell receptor beta chains below was sequenced from the same sample in a study of blood T cell repertoires in COVID-19 (dated by TCRdb to about 2020). Libraries were prepared through the immunoSEQ multiplex PCR assay. TCRdb provides this immuneACCESS table in a form limited to in-frame rearrangements. Some clones are lacking; in checked studies, under half of them reflect an unresolved V gene, and why the rest are absent is not known. For this sample there are more than 250,000 clones; approximately 85% appear just once. The ten largest account for approximately 5.1% of the sample. The sample consisted of peripheral blood. The receptors originated from a man aged 50 or older with active or convalescent COVID-19.

The V gene is TRBV15, the J gene TRBJ2-2; perhaps TRBD1 as D (6 bases). V dropped 1 base and J dropped 2 bases, with 11 bases sitting between them. Germline CDR1 and CDR2: LNHNV and YYDKDF (reference sequence). CDR3 length: 16 amino acids. CDR3 coding DNA: TGTGCCACCAGCAGAGGGGGGCAGGGAAACACCGGGGAGCTGTTTTTT. Its protein product is CATSRGGQGNTGELFF.

This chain uses TRBV25-1 with TRBJ2-1; 7 nucleotides match TRBD2. CDR1 is MGHDK, CDR2 SYGVNS, per germline. The CDR3 covers 15 residues. The junction had 5 bases not matched to a gene; V was cut back by 4 bases and J by 2 bases. The DNA for the CDR3 is TGTGCCAGCAGTGTCGAGCGGGGCGCCTACAATGAGCAGTTCTTC. Translation gives CASSVERGAYNEQFF.

This chain uses TRBV20-1 with TRBJ2-3, with D maybe TRBD1 (6 bases). Germline lookup yields CDR1 DFQATT and CDR2 SNEGSKA (reference sequence). V was cut by 3 bases and J by 0 bases, with 10 bases left in between. This CDR3 region has 14 residues. This chain's CDR3 is CSASTGTSTDTQYF. Here the CDR3 DNA reads TGCAGTGCTAGTACGGGGACAAGCACAGATACGCAGTATTTT.

This clone was observed a handful of times. The chain uses TRBV6-2 or TRBV6-3 and TRBJ1-1; TRBD1 agrees at 8 bases. Germline values: CDR1 MNHEY, CDR2 SVGEGT. The trim removed 2 bases at V and 5 bases at J, leaving 10 bases unmatched. There are 16 residues in the CDR3. The CDR3 is CASSYVSGGMRTEAFF. DNA of the CDR3: TGTGCCAGCAGTTACGTGTCAGGGGGCATGAGGACTGAAGCTTTCTTT.

This rearrangement joins TRBV5-6 to TRBJ2-7; 13 positions match TRBD2. The CDR3 is 14 residues long. Trimming removed 6 bases from V and 7 bases from J; junction bases left unmatched: 7. The germline V gene has CDR1 SGHDT and CDR2 YYEEEE. CDR3 in amino acids: CASTSGLAGDEQYF. Written as DNA, the CDR3 is TGTGCCAGCACCTCCGGACTAGCGGGAGATGAGCAGTACTTC.

The count of this clone is one. This chain connects TRBV4-2 to TRBJ1-1; D might be TRBD1 (5 bases). This CDR3 spans 14 amino acids. Germline assignment: CDR1 LGHNA and CDR2 YNFKEQ. Between the trimmed V and J ends, which lost 3 bases and 1 base, there was a span of 9 bases. CDR3 sequence reads: CASSHSTGNTEAFF. The CDR3 DNA follows: TGTGCCAGCAGCCATTCTACAGGGAACACTGAAGCTTTCTTT.

Only one count was recorded for this clone. The V and J genes are TRBV19 and TRBJ2-1; 11 bases line up with TRBD2. Trimming took 3 bases from V and 1 from J; bases not matched to a gene: 11. The CDR3 loop spans 19 amino acids. The germline CDR1 and CDR2 sequences are LNHDA and SQIVND (reference sequence). The CDR3, as DNA: TGTGCCAGTAGTATGGGGGACTTAGCGGGAGGGGCATCCTACAATGAGCAGTTCTTC. Its translation: CASSMGDLAGGASYNEQFF.

The CDR3 DNA follows: TGTGCCAGCTCACCTGGCGGATCACCACAGGGAGATACGCAGTATTTT. Its protein is CASSPGGSPQGDTQYF. The chain employs TRBV18 and TRBJ2-3; a weak D match, TRBD1 (6 bases). The V end was cut by 3 bases, the J end by 5 bases, with 18 bases between. The CDR3 spans 16 residues. CDR1 is KGHSH and CDR2 is LQKENI in the germline V gene.

V usage is TRBV5-6 and J usage is TRBJ1-2; the D gene is possibly TRBD1 (6 bases). Germline values: CDR1 SGHDT, CDR2 YYEEEE. The CDR3 contains 12 residues. The V end lost 4 bases, the J end lost 9 bases, and 13 bases lay between the germline ends. Written as DNA, the CDR3 is TGTGCCAGCAGCACCAGGGGAGGGCGCTACACCTTC. This codes for CASSTRGGRYTF.

CDR3 amino acids: CASSPTGAGNTIYF. The CDR3, as DNA: TGCGCCAGCAGCCCGACAGGGGCTGGAAACACCATATATTTT. The J gene is TRBJ1-3, the V gene TRBV5-1; 8 positions match TRBD1. J gave up 2 bases and V 4 bases, and 2 bases lay outside the gene matches. Germline V gives CDR1 SGHRS, CDR2 YFSETQ. The CDR3 is made up of 14 amino acids.

The chain recombines TRBV6-1 with TRBJ1-1, with TRBD1 identical over 7 bases. Trimming cost V 1 base and J 9 bases; bases outside gene matches: 8. Germline lookup yields CDR1 MNHNS and CDR2 SASEGT. The CDR3 consists of 14 residues. The CDR3 DNA is TGTGCCAGCAGTGAAGGGGGGACAGCGAATAAAGCTTTCTTT. It translates to CASSEGGTANKAFF.

This clone was seen more than once but under ten times. The V and J genes are TRBV7-6 and TRBJ2-3; 7 nucleotides align to TRBD2. Unmatched junction bases numbered 3, after V lost 2 bases and J lost 1 base. Germline CDR1 and CDR2: SGHVS and FNYEAQ. The CDR3 spans 15 residues. The CDR3: CASSLRLAGTDTQYF. CDR3 nucleotide sequence: TGTGCCAGCAGCTTACGACTAGCTGGCACAGATACGCAGTATTTT.

The rearrangement uses TRBV12-3 or TRBV12-4 and TRBJ1-1; 8 bases agree with TRBD1. The V gene end was trimmed by 5 bases and the J gene end by 3 bases; junction bases not matched to a gene: 2. This CDR3 is 13 amino acids long. In DNA, the CDR3 is TGTGCCAGCAGTGGACAGGGCCACACTGAAGCTTTCTTT. Amino acid sequence: CASSGQGHTEAFF.

CDR3 bases: TGTGCCAGCAGCCCAAGACAGGGTCGCACAGATACGCAGTATTTT. This gives the protein CASSPRQGRTDTQYF. The V gene is TRBV7-2, the J gene TRBJ2-3; 7 bases are shared with TRBD1. The CDR3 extends over 15 amino acids. Looked up from germline, CDR1 is SGHTA and CDR2 is FQGNSA. V shed 5 bases and J 1 base; nucleotides not matched to a gene: 6.

V and J are TRBV28 and TRBJ1-1; D unresolved. This CDR3 has 15 residues. Germline CDR1 and CDR2: MDHEN and SYDVKM. V was shortened by 7 bases and J by 4 bases, with 19 bases between the two germline ends. The CDR3 nucleotides read TGTGCCAGCAAGACCCCCCTCCAGGTTATCACTGAAGCTTTCTTT. It codes for CASKTPLQVITEAFF.

There are a few counts of this clone. The chain joins TRBV12-3 or TRBV12-4 to TRBJ1-2; D is possibly TRBD1 (5 bases). Trimming cost V 6 bases and J 5 bases, with 10 bases left between them. The CDR3 covers 12 residues. Written as DNA, the CDR3 is TGTGCCAGCAGCCTAAGGGGATATGGCTACACCTTC. Its translation is CASSLRGYGYTF.

The chain employs TRBV5-1 and TRBJ2-5; 7 bases match TRBD1. The junction had 11 bases not matched to a gene; V was cut back by 4 bases and J by 2 bases. Germline CDR1 SGHRS, CDR2 YFSETQ. This CDR3 spans 16 amino acids. The CDR3 protein is CASSGSGQTKQETQYF. As DNA, the CDR3 is TGCGCCAGCAGCGGCTCGGGACAGACCAAACAAGAGACCCAGTACTTC.

This sequence joins TRBV7-2 and TRBJ2-1; TRBD1 might be the D (6 bases). The CDR3 spans 15 residues. The ends were cut back, 5 bases at V and 9 bases at J, with 20 bases in the middle. Per germline, CDR1 SGHTA and CDR2 FQGNSA. CDR3 DNA: TGTGCCAGCAGCCGTACAGGGACCAACCGGGGTGAGCAGTTCTTC. Protein product: CASSRTGTNRGEQFF.

CDR3 nucleotide sequence: TGCGCCAGCAGCTTAACGAGGGATAATTCACCCCTCCACTTT. This encodes CASSLTRDNSPLHF. The J gene is TRBJ1-6, the V gene TRBV5-1, with D unresolved. Deletions cut 2 bases from V and 5 bases from J, with 8 bases between. The length of the CDR3 is 14 residues. Germline values: CDR1 SGHRS, CDR2 YFSETQ. Supplemented by reference TRBV5-1 and TRBJ1-6, the full variable domain reads KAGVTQTPRYLIKTRGQQVTLSCSPISGHRSVSWYQQTPGQGLQFLFEYFSETQRNKGNFPGRFSGRQFSNSRSEMNVSTLELGDSALYLCASSLTRDNSPLHFGNGTRLTVT.

V gene TRBV12-5 combines with J gene TRBJ1-1; tentative D call: TRBD1 (6 bases). V was clipped by 6 bases and J by 7 bases, with 6 bases between them. Germline V gene sequence: CDR1 LGHNT, CDR2 FRNRAP. This CDR3 is built from 10 residues. The CDR3: CASGTGEAFF. DNA of the CDR3: TGTGCTAGTGGGACAGGTGAAGCTTTCTTT.

This chain connects TRBV4-1 to TRBJ2-7; 8 bases map to TRBD2. This CDR3 spans 15 amino acids. Germline V lookup: CDR1 MGHRA, CDR2 YSYEKL. With V trimmed by 1 base and J by 6 bases, 8 bases remained unmatched. The CDR3 here is CASSQGASGRSEQYF. The CDR3 DNA is TGCGCCAGCAGCCAAGGGGCCAGCGGGAGATCCGAGCAGTACTTC.

This clone was seen just once. This chain uses TRBV24-1 with TRBJ1-2; the D is unclear. V dropped 5 bases and J dropped 2 bases, with 11 bases sitting between them. CDR3 length equals 14 residues. Germline assignment: CDR1 KGHDR and CDR2 SFDVKD. The CDR3 sequence is CATSGGGSNYGYTF. The CDR3 DNA is TGTGCCACCAGTGGTGGAGGCTCCAACTATGGCTACACCTTC.

The chain employs TRBV2 and TRBJ1-5; no clear D. Germline V CDR1 and CDR2: SNHLY, FYNNEI. CDR3 length: 14 amino acids. V lost 7 bases and J lost 2, with 12 bases in between. The CDR3 DNA is TGTGCCAGCACTCACTCCGAGGGCAATCAGCCCCAGCATTTT. Translation: CASTHSEGNQPQHF.

The chain joins TRBV5-6 to TRBJ2-5, with 9 bases that match TRBD1. With 4 bases clipped from V and 4 bases from J, the junction kept 2 bases outside the gene matches. Per germline, CDR1 SGHDT and CDR2 YYEEEE. The length of the CDR3 is 13 residues. CDR3 DNA sequence: TGTGCCAGCAGCCCGACAGGGGGAGAGACCCAGTACTTC. Its protein is CASSPTGGETQYF.

CDR3 sequence: CASSLMGKRGSYEQYF. The CDR3 bases are TGTGCCAGCAGCTTAATGGGGAAGCGGGGTTCCTACGAGCAGTACTTC. J is TRBJ2-7 and V is TRBV7-9, with TRBD2 matching over 7 bases. The length of the CDR3 is 16 residues. J was trimmed by 1 base and V by 2 bases; bases with no gene match: 8. CDR1 is SEHNR and CDR2 is FQNEAQ in the germline V gene (reference sequence). Full variable domain (outside the CDR3, taken from reference TRBV7-9 and TRBJ2-7): DTGVSQNPRHKITKRGQNVTFRCDPISEHNRLYWYRQTLGQGPEFLTYFQNEAQLEKSRLLSDRFSAERPKGSFSTLEIQRTEQGDSAMYLCASSLMGKRGSYEQYFGPGTRLTVT.

The rearrangement joins TRBV28 to TRBJ1-1; D gene uncertain. The germline CDR1 and CDR2 sequences are MDHEN and SYDVKM. V gave up 1 base and J gave up 12 bases, with 15 bases separating them. This CDR3 has 13 residues. The chain's CDR3 is CASSLSLGISSFF. The DNA of the CDR3 is TGTGCCAGCAGTTTATCCCTCGGGATATCGTCTTTCTTT.